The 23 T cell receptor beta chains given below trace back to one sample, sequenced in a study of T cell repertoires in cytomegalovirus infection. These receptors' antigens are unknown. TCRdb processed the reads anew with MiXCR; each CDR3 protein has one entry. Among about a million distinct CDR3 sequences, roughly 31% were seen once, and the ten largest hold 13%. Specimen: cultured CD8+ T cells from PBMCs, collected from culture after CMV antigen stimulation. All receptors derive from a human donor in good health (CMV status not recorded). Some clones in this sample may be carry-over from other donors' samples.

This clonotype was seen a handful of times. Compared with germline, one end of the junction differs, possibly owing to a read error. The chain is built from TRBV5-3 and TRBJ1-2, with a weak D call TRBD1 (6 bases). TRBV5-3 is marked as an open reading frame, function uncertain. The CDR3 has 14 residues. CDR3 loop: CASSSRDKNYGYTF. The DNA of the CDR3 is TGTGCCAGCAGCTCCCGGGACAAGAACTATGGCTACACCTTC.

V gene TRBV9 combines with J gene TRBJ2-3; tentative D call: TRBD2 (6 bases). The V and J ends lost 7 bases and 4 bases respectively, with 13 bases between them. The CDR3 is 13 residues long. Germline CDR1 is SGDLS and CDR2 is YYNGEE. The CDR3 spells CASSAGSADTQYF. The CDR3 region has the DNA TGTGCCAGCTCCGCGGGGAGCGCAGATACGCAGTATTTT. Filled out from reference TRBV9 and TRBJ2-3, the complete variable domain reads DSGVTQTPKHLITATGQRVTLRCSPRSGDLSVYWYQQSLDQGLQFLIQYYNGEERAKGNILERFSAQQFPDLHSELNLSSLELGDSALYFCASSAGSADTQYFGPGTRLTVL.

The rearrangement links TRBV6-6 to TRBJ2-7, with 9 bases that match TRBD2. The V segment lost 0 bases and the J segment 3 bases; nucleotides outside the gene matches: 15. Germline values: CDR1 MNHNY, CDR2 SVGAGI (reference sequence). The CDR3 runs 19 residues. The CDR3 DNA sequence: TGTGCCAGCAGTTACTCCAGCCCCCTCCAGCGGGGGGTCCGCTACGAGCAGTACGTC. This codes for CASSYSSPLQRGVRYEQYV.

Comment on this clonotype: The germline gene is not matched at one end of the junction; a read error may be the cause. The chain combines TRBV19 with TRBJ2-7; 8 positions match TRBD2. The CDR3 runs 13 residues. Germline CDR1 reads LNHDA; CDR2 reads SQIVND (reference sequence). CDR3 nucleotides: TGTGCCGGTAGTATGGGACTAGATTACGAGCAGTACTTC. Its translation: CAGSMGLDYEQYF.

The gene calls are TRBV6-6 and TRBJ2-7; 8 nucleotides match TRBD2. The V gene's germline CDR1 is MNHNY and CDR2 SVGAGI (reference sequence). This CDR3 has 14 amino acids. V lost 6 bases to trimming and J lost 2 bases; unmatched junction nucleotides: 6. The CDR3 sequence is CASSPQAGAYEQYF. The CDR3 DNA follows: TGTGCCAGCAGCCCACAAGCGGGGGCCTACGAGCAGTACTTC.

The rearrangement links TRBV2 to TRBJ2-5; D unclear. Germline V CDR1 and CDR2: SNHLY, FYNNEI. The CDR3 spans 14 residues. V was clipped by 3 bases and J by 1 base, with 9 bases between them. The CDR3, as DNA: TGTGCCAGCAGTGATGTGGGCACCCAAGAGACCCAGTACTTC. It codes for CASSDVGTQETQYF.

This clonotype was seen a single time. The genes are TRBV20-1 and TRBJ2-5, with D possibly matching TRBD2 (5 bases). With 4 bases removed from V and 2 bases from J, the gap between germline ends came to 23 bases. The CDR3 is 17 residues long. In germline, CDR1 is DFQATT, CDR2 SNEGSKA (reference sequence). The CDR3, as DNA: TGCAGTGCTACCCTCTATGACTCCAGCGGCCTACAAGAGACCCAGTACTTC. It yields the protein CSATLYDSSGLQETQYF.

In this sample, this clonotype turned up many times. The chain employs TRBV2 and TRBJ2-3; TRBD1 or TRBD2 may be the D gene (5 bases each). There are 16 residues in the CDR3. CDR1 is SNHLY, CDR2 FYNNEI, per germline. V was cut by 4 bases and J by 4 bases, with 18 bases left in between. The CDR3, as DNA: TGTGCCAGCAGTGGACTCCGGGACCCTTTTGCAGATACGCAGTATTTT. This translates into CASSGLRDPFADTQYF.

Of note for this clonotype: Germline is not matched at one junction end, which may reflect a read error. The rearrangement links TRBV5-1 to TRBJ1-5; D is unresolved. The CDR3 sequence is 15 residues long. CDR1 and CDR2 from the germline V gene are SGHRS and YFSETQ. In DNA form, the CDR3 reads TGCGCCAGCAGCCCGTCCGCGGGTAGCAATCAGCTCCAGCATTTT. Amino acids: CASSPSAGSNQLQHF.

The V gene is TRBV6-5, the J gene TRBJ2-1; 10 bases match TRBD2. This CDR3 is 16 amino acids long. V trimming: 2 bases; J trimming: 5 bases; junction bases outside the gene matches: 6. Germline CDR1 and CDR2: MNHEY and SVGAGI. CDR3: CASSYTLAGVHNEQFF. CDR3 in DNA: TGTGCCAGCAGTTACACCCTAGCGGGGGTCCACAATGAGCAGTTCTTC.

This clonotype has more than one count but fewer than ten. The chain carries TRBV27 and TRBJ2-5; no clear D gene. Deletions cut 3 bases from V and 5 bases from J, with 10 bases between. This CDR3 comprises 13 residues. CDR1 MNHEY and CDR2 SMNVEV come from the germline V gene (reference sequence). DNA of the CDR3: TGTGCCAGCAGTTTGTGGGGATTTGAGACCCAGTACTTC. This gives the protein CASSLWGFETQYF.

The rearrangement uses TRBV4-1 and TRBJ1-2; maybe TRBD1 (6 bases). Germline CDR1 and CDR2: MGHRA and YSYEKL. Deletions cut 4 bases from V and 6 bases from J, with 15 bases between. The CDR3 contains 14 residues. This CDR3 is CASSPTGYIDGYTF. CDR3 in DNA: TGCGCCAGCAGCCCTACAGGGTATATCGATGGCTACACCTTC.

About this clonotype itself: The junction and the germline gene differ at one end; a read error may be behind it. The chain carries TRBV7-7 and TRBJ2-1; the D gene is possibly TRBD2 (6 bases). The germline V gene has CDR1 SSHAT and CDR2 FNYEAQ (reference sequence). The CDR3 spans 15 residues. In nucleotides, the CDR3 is TGTGCTAGCAGCTTTAGCCTAGCGAGCTACAATGAGCAGTTCTTC. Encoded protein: CASSFSLASYNEQFF.

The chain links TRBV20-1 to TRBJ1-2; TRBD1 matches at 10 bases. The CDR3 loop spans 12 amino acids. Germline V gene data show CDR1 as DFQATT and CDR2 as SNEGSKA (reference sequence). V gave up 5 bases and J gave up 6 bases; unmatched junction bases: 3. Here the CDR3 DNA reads TGCAGTGCTTGGACAGGGGGAGATGGCTACACCTTC. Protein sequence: CSAWTGGDGYTF.

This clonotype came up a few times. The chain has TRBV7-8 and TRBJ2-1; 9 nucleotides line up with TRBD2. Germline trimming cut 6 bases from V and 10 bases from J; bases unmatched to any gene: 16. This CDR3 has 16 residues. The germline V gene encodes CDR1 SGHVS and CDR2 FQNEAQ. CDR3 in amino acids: CASRQLRGLAGNEQFF. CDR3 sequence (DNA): TGTGCCAGCAGACAACTCCGCGGGCTAGCGGGGAACGAGCAGTTCTTC.

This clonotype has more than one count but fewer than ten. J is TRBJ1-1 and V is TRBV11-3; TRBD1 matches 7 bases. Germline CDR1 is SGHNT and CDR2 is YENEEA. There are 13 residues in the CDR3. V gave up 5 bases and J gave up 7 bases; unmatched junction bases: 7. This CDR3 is CASSAPGQLEAFF. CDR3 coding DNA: TGTGCCAGCAGCGCGCCGGGACAGCTTGAAGCTTTCTTT.

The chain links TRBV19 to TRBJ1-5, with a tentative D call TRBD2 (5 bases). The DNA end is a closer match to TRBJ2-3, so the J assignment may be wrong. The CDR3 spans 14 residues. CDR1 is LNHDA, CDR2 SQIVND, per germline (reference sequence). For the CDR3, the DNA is TGTGCCAGTAGACACGAGGGTTACAATCAGCCCCAGTATTTT. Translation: CASRHEGYNQPQYF.

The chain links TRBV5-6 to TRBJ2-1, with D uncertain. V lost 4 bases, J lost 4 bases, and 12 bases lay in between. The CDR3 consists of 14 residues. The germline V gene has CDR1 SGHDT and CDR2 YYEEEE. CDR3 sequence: CASSMRWRYNEQFF. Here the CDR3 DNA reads TGTGCCAGCAGCATGAGATGGCGTTACAATGAGCAGTTCTTC.

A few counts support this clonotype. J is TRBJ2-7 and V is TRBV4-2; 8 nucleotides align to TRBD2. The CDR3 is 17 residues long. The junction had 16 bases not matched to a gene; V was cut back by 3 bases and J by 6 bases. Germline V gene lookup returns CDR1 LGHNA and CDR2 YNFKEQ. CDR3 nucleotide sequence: TGTGCCAGCAGCCATCCCACCTTGACTAGCGAAGCCCGCGAGCAGTACTTC. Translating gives CASSHPTLTSEAREQYF.

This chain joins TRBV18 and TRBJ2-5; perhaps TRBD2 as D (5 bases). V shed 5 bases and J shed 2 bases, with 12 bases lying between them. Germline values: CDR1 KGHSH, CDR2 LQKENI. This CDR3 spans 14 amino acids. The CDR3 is CASSAVDFQETQYF. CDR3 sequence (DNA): TGTGCCAGCTCAGCGGTGGACTTTCAAGAGACCCAGTACTTC. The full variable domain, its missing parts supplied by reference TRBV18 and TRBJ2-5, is NAGVMQNPRHLVRRRGQEARLRCSPMKGHSHVYWYRQLPEEGLKFMVYLQKENIIDESGMPKERFSAEFPKEGPSILRIQQVVRGDSAAYFCASSAVDFQETQYFGPGTRLLVL.

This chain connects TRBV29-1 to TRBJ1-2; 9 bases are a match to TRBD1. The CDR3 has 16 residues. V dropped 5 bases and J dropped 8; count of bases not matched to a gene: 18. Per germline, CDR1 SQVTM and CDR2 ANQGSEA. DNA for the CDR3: TGCAGCGTTTTATTGGACAGGGGAAATTGGGAGGGCGGCTACACCTTC. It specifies CSVLLDRGNWEGGYTF.

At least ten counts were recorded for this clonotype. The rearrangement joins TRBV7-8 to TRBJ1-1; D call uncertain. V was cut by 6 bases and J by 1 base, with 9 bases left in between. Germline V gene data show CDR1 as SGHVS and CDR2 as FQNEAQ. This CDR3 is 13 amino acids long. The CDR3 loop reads CASRSRTNTEAFF. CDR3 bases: TGTGCCAGCAGAAGTAGGACGAACACTGAAGCTTTCTTT.

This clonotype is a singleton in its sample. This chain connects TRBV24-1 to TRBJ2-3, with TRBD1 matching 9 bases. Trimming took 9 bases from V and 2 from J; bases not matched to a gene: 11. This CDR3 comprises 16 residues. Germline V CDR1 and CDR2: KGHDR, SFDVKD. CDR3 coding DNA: TGTGCCACCGCGGGACAGGGTTTAATCAACACAGATACGCAGTATTTT. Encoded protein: CATAGQGLINTDTQYF.